This T cell receptor beta chain was sequenced during a study of beta chain features in type 1 diabetes. As for the study in general: Regarding age, gender and cell yields, patients proved similar to healthy donors. Notes on the study in general: Healthy donors had naive, central memory and Treg TCRB repertoires that appeared less similar than those seen among patients. PCR might pick shorter templates more often, in the same way for patients and controls. Type 1 diabetes patients had moderately but significantly shorter TCRB CDR3s in all four CD4+ subsets.

Of the isolated RNA, all was reverse transcribed, and so the sequenced material was expressed TCRB transcripts. Sequencing used immunoSEQ multiplex PCR; TCRdb keeps in-frame clones, though not all of them. The sample lists roughly 180,000 clones; approximately 8% were seen once. The CDR3 covers 15 residues. Trimming removed 2 bases at V and 4 bases at J, with 14 bases between. Germline-derived CDR1 and CDR2 are ENHRY and SYGVKD. A few counts support this clone. Its antigen remains unidentified. Sequencing was performed on central memory CD4+ T cells from blood. This clonotype originated in a woman in her 40s with type 1 diabetes. The rearrangement uses TRBV10-3 and TRBJ1-2; D is possibly TRBD1 (6 bases). CDR3 bases: TGTGCCATCAGTGAGGCGACAGGTTCGGGCTATGGCTACACCTTC. Translating gives CAISEATGSGYGYTF.